The 18 T cell receptor beta chains listed next were all sequenced from one sample in a study of control samples from healthy donors and cancer patients. Sequenced by immunoSEQ multiplex PCR; TCRdb stores in-frame clones only, minus some. The table has 95,000 to 150,000 clones, more than 85% seen once. Sequencing was performed on blood. Source of these receptors: a woman between 18 and 30 years old in good health.

The rearrangement joins TRBV15 to TRBJ1-2; no clear D. V lost 6 bases to trimming and J lost 3 bases, with 11 bases between them. This CDR3 is built from 13 residues. Germline V gene sequence: CDR1 LNHNV, CDR2 YYDKDF (reference sequence). Here the CDR3 reads CATSKRLDYGYTF. CDR3 sequence (DNA): TGTGCCACCAGTAAGAGATTGGACTATGGCTACACCTTC. Variable domain in full (rest from reference TRBV15 and TRBJ1-2): DAMVIQNPRYQVTQFGKPVTLSCSQTLNHNVMYWYQQKSSQAPKLLFHYYDKDFNNEADTPDNFQSRRPNTSFCFLDIRSPGLGDTAMYLCATSKRLDYGYTFGSGTRLTVV.

The V gene is TRBV19, the J gene TRBJ1-2; D unresolved. V gave up 3 bases and J gave up 1 base, with 12 bases separating them. This CDR3 is built from 15 residues. From germline, CDR1 is LNHDA and CDR2 SQIVND (reference sequence). CDR3 region: CASSIAGNNNYGYTF. As DNA, the CDR3 is TGTGCCAGTAGTATCGCGGGGAATAATAACTATGGCTACACCTTC.

The chain links TRBV28 to TRBJ2-7; 7 nucleotides match TRBD2. Trimming cost V 4 bases and J 3 bases; bases outside gene matches: 9. Germline assignment: CDR1 MDHEN and CDR2 SYDVKM. CDR3 size: 15 residues. CDR3 coding DNA: TGTGCCAGCAGTTACCCTAGCGGAGCCATCTACGAGCAGTACTTC. Its translation is CASSYPSGAIYEQYF.

The count of this clone is one. The genes are TRBV11-2 and TRBJ1-2, with D perhaps matching TRBD1 (6 bases). CDR1 and CDR2 (germline): SGHAT, FQNNGV. The CDR3 length is 13 residues. V shed 5 bases and J shed 4 bases, with 11 bases lying between them. CDR3 nucleotide sequence: TGTGCCAGCAGCCCCACAGGGATCTATGGCTACACCTTC. Protein: CASSPTGIYGYTF.

The chain links TRBV5-4 to TRBJ2-7; D possibly corresponds to TRBD1 (6 bases). The V end lost 3 bases, the J end lost 0 bases, and 13 bases lay between the germline ends. The CDR3 runs to 15 residues. Germline CDR1 and CDR2: SGHNT and YYREEE (reference sequence). The CDR3 sequence: CASSSRPDSSYEQYF. The DNA of the CDR3 is TGTGCCAGCAGCTCCCGACCGGACAGCTCCTACGAGCAGTACTTC.

The genes are TRBV10-3 and TRBJ2-1; D perhaps matches TRBD1 (6 bases). The V and J ends lost 6 bases and 1 base respectively, with 7 bases between them. The CDR3 consists of 13 residues. Germline V gives CDR1 ENHRY, CDR2 SYGVKD. CDR3 DNA: TGTGCCATCAGCGGGACATCCTACAATGAGCAGTTCTTC. Translated: CAISGTSYNEQFF.

The table lists this clone with a count of one. The CDR3 is CASSQTASYEQYF. For the CDR3, the DNA is TGTGCCAGCAGCCAAACGGCCTCCTACGAGCAGTACTTC. This sequence joins TRBV4-2 and TRBJ2-7; D unclear. Germline CDR1 and CDR2: LGHNA and YNFKEQ. CDR3 length: 13 residues. The ends were cut back, 2 bases at V and 0 bases at J, with 5 bases in the middle.

The chain employs TRBV21-1 and TRBJ2-3. TRBV21-1 is a listed pseudogene. This CDR3 is built from 15 residues. The CDR3, as DNA: TGTGCCAGCCCTGTGGACCCTGAGCACACAGATACGCAGTATTTT. The encoded protein is CASPVDPEHTDTQYF.

The chain joins TRBV28 to TRBJ1-2, with 8 bases fitting TRBD1. CDR1 is MDHEN, CDR2 SYDVKM, per germline. Unmatched junction bases numbered 10, after V lost 3 bases and J lost 7 bases. This CDR3 comprises 15 residues. CDR3 region: CASSFTDRAVFGYTF. CDR3 nucleotides: TGTGCCAGCAGTTTTACGGACAGGGCGGTGTTTGGCTACACCTTC.

The chain has TRBV3-1 (or the pseudogene TRBV3-2) and TRBJ2-7; D may be TRBD1 (5 bases). The CDR3 is 13 amino acids. Trimming removed 4 bases at V and 3 bases at J, with 10 bases between. The germline V gene encodes CDR1 LGHDT and CDR2 YNNKEL (reference sequence). The CDR3 sequence is CASSRKQDYEQYF. As DNA, the CDR3 is TGTGCCAGCAGCCGAAAACAGGACTACGAGCAGTACTTC.

The V gene is TRBV28, the J gene TRBJ1-1, with D possibly matching TRBD1 (5 bases). Trimming shortened V by 3 bases and J by 4 bases, and 12 bases separated the two germline ends. Germline lookup yields CDR1 MDHEN and CDR2 SYDVKM. CDR3 length: 14 residues. In DNA form, the CDR3 reads TGTGCCAGCAGTTTTGGCGCCGGGGGCACTGAAGCTTTCTTT. Its protein product is CASSFGAGGTEAFF. Filled out from reference TRBV28 and TRBJ1-1, the complete variable domain reads DVKVTQSSRYLVKRTGEKVFLECVQDMDHENMFWYRQDPGLGLRLIYFSYDVKMKEKGDIPEGYSVSREKKERFSLILESASTNQTSMYLCASSFGAGGTEAFFGQGTRLTVV.

The chain uses TRBV7-2 and TRBJ1-2, with 7 bases fitting TRBD1. Germline values: CDR1 SGHTA, CDR2 FQGNSA. Trimming cost V 4 bases and J 10 bases; bases outside gene matches: 6. The CDR3 has 12 amino acids. The CDR3 DNA reads as TGTGCCAGCAGCTATTGGACAGGAGACTACACCTTC. This gives the protein CASSYWTGDYTF. The full variable domain, rest sourced from reference TRBV7-2 and TRBJ1-2, is GAGVSQSPSNKVTEKGKDVELRCDPISGHTALYWYRQSLGQGLEFLIYFQGNSAPDKSGLPSDRFSAERTGGSVSTLTIQRTQQEDSAVYLCASSYWTGDYTFGSGTRLTVV.

J is TRBJ1-2 and V is TRBV10-3, with 8 bases that match TRBD1. In germline, CDR1 is ENHRY, CDR2 SYGVKD. The V gene end was trimmed by 5 bases and the J gene end by 3 bases; junction bases not matched to a gene: 2. The CDR3 runs to 13 residues. The CDR3 is CAISQTGDYGYTF. In nucleotides, the CDR3 is TGTGCCATCAGTCAGACAGGGGACTATGGCTACACCTTC.

The chain couples TRBV18 to TRBJ2-1; D possibly corresponds to TRBD2 (6 bases). Germline CDR1 reads KGHSH; CDR2 reads LQKENI. There are 15 residues in the CDR3. V was cut by 8 bases and J by 6 bases, with 20 bases left in between. The CDR3 reads CASTRDSRGSNEQFF. In nucleotides, the CDR3 is TGTGCCAGCACCCGGGACTCCAGAGGATCCAATGAGCAGTTCTTC.

The rearrangement links TRBV5-1 to TRBJ2-7; D not certain. The CDR3 extends over 16 amino acids. Germline CDR1 SGHRS, CDR2 YFSETQ. Trimming stripped 0 bases from V and 1 base from J, with 14 bases between. CDR3 region: CASSLAVYTVSYEQYF. The CDR3 nucleotides are TGCGCCAGCAGCTTGGCCGTATACACCGTATCCTACGAGCAGTACTTC.

This clone was seen a handful of times. The J gene is TRBJ2-5, the V gene TRBV2; D not certain. Trimming removed 8 bases from V and 7 bases from J, with 17 bases in between. Per germline, CDR1 SNHLY and CDR2 FYNNEI. This CDR3 has 13 residues. CDR3: CASFKGPEGTQYF. DNA of the CDR3: TGTGCCAGCTTTAAGGGTCCGGAAGGGACCCAGTACTTC.

This clone has only one observation. The chain couples TRBV24-1 to TRBJ2-3; 12 nucleotides match TRBD1. The CDR3 is made up of 17 amino acids. V dropped 5 bases and J dropped 6; count of bases not matched to a gene: 11. The germline V gene has CDR1 KGHDR and CDR2 SFDVKD. For the CDR3, the DNA is TGTGCCACCAGTGCTTATCCCGGGACAGGGGGCATGGATACGCAGTATTTT. Its protein is CATSAYPGTGGMDTQYF.

The table lists this clone with a count of one. The rearrangement uses TRBV19 and TRBJ2-1; D is unclear. V was clipped by 3 bases and J by 6 bases, with 15 bases between them. CDR1 is LNHDA, CDR2 SQIVND, per germline (reference sequence). The CDR3 has 15 residues. CDR3 DNA: TGTGCCAGTAGTATGGTGCCATTAAATTTCAATGAGCAGTTCTTC. Amino acid sequence: CASSMVPLNFNEQFF.